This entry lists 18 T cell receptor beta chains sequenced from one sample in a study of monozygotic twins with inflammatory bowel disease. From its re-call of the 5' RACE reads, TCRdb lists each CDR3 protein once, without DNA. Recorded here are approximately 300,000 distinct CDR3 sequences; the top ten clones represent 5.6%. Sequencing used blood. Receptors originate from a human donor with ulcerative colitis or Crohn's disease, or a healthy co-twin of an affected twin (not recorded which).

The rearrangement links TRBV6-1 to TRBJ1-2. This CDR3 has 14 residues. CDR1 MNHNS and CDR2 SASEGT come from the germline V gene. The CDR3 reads CASSERANSYGYTF.

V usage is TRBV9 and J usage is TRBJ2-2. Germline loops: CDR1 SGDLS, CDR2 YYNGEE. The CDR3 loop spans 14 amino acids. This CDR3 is CASSARFSTGELFF.

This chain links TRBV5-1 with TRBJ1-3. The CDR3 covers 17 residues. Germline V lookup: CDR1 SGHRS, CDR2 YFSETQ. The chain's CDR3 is CASSLSTGRAYGNTIYF.

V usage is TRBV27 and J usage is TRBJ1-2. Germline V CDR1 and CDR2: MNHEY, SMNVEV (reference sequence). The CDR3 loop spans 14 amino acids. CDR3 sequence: CASSPLWVLKGYTF.

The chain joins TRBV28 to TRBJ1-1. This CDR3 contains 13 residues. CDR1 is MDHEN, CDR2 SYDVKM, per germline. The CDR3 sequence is CASKSTGNTEAFF.

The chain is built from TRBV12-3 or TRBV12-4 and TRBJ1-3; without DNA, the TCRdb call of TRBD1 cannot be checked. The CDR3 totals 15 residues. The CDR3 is CASSRPGPTQNTIYF.

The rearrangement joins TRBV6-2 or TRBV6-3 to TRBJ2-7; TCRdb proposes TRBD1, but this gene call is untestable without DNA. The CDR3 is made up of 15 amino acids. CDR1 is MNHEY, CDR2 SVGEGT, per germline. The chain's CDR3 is CASSLHRDRAYEQYF.

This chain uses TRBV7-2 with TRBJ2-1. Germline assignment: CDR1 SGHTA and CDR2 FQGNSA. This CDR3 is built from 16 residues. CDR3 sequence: CASSTNYFTSYNEQFF.

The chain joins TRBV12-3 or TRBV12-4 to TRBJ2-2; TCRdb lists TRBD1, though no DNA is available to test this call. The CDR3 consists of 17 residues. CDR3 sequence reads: CASRTTRGRGDTGELFF.

The CDR3 here is CASSSGGGKPVYTQYF. The chain links TRBV27 to TRBJ2-3; without DNA, the TCRdb call of TRBD1 cannot be checked. Germline V gene data show CDR1 as MNHEY and CDR2 as SMNVEV (reference sequence). The CDR3 sequence is 16 residues long.

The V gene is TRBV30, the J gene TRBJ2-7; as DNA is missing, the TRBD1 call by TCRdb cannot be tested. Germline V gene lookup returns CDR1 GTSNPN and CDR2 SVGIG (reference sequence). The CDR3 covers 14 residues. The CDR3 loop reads CAWSVAGLIYEQYF.

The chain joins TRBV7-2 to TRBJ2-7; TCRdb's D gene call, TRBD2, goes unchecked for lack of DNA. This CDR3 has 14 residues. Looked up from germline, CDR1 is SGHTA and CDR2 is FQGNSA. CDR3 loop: CASSRTSGTYEQYF.

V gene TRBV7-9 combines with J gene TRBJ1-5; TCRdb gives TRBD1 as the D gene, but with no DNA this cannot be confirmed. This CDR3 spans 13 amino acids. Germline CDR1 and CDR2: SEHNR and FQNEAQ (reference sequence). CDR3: CATSDRENQPQHF.

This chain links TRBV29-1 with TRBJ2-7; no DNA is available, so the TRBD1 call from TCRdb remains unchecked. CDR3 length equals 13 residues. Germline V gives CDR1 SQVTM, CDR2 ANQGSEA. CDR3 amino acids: CSVELGGHYEQYF.

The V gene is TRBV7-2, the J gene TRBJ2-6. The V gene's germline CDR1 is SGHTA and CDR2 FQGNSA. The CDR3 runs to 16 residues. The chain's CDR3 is CASSPHWHSGANVLTF.

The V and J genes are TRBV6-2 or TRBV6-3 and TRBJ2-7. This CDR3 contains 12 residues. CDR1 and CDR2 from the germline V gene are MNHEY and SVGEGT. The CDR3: CASRRDLYEQYF.

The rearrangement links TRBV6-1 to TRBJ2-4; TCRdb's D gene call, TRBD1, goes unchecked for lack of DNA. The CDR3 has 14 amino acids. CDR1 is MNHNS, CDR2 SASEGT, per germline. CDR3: CASSEFGGRNIQYF.

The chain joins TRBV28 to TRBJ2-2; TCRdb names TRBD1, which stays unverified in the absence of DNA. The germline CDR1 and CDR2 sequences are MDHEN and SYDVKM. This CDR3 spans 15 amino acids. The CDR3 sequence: CASSQDRELAGELFF.